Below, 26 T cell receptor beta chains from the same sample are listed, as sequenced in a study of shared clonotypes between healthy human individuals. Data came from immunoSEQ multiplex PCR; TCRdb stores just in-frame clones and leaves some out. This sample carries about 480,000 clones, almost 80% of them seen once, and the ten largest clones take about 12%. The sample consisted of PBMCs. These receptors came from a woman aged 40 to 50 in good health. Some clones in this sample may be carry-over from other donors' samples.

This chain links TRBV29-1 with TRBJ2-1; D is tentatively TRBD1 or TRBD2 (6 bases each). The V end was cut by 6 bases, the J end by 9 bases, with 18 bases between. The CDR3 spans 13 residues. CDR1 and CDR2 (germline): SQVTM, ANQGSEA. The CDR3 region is CSVGSRGRGEQFF. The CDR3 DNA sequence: TGCAGCGTGGGGAGTCGGGGGCGGGGTGAGCAGTTCTTC.

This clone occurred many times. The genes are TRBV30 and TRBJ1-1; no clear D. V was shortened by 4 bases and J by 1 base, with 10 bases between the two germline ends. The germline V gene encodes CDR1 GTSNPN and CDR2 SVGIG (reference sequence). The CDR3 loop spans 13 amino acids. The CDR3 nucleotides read TGTGCCTGGACAGCTGGTAGGAACACTGAAGCTTTCTTT. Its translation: CAWTAGRNTEAFF.

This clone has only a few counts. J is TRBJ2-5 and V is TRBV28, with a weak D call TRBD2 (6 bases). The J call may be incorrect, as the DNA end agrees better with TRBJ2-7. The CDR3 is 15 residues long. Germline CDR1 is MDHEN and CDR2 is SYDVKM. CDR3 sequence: CASSLWGTGSYEQYF. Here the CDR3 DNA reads TGTGCCAGCAGTTTATGGGGGACTGGATCCTACGAGCAGTACTTC.

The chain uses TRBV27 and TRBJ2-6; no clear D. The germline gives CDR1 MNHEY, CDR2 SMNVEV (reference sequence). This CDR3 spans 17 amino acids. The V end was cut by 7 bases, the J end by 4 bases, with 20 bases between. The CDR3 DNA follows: TGTGCCAGCACCCCCTCGCCCCGGCGAGGAGGGGCCAACGTCCTGACTTTC. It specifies CASTPSPRRGGANVLTF.

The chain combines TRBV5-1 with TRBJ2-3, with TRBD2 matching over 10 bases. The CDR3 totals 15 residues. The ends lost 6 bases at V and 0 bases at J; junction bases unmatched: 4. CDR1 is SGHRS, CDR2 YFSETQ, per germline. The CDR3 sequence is CASTRTSGSTDTQYF. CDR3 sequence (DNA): TGCGCCAGCACTCGGACTAGCGGTAGCACAGATACGCAGTATTTT.

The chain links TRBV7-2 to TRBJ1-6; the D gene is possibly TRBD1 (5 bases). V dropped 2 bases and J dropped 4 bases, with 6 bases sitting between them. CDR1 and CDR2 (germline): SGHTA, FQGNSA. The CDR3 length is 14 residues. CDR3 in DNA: TGTGCCAGCAGCTTACAGGGTTATAATTCACCCCTCCACTTT. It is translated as CASSLQGYNSPLHF.

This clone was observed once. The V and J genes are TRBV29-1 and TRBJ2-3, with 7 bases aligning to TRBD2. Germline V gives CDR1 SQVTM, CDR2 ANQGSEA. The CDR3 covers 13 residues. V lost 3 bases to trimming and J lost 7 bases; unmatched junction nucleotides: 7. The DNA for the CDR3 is TGCAGCGTTGAGGAGGGGAGGGGCTATACGCAGTATTTT. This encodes CSVEEGRGYTQYF.

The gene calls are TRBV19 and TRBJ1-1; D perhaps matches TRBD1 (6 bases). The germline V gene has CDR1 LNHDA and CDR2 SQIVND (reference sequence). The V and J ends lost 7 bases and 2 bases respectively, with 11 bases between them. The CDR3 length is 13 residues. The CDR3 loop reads CASNGQFNTEAFF. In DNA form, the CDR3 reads TGTGCCAGTAACGGACAGTTCAACACTGAAGCTTTCTTT.

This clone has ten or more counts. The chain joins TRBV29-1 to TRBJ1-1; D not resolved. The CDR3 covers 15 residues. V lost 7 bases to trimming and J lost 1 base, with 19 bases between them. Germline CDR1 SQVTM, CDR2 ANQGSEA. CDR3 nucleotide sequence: TGCAGCGCCGATCCTCCTACAAGAGGGAACACTGAAGCTTTCTTT. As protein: CSADPPTRGNTEAFF.

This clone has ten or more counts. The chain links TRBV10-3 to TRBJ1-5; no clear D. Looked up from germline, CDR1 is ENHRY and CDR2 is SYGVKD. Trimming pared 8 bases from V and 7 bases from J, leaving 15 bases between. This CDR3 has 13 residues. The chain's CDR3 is CAIGRAVGQPQHF. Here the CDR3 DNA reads TGTGCCATCGGGCGGGCGGTGGGACAGCCCCAGCATTTT.

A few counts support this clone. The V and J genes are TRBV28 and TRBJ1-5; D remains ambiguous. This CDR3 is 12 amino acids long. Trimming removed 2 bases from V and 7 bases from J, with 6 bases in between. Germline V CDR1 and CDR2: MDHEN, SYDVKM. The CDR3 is CASSLRRQPQHF. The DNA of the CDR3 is TGTGCCAGCAGTTTACGTAGGCAGCCCCAGCATTTT.

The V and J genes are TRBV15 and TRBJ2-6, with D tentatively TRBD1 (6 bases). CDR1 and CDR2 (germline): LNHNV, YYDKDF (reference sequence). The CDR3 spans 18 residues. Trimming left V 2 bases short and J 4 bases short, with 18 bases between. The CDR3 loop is CATSRPTGARLGANVLTF. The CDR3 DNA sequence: TGTGCCACCAGCAGACCGACAGGCGCGCGGTTAGGGGCCAACGTCCTGACTTTC.

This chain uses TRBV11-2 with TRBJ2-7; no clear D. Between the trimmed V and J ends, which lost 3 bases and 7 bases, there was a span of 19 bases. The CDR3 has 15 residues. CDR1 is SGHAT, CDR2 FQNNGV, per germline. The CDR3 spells CASSFFPQGSTEQYF. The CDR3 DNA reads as TGTGCCAGCAGCTTCTTTCCCCAAGGGTCCACAGAGCAGTACTTC.

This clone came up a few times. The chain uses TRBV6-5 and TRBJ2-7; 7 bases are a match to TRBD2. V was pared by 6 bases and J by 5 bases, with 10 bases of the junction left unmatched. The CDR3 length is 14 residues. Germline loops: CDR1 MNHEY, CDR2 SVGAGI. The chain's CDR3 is CASRLAATNHEQYF. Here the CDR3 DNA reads TGTGCCAGCAGGCTAGCGGCCACGAACCACGAGCAGTACTTC.

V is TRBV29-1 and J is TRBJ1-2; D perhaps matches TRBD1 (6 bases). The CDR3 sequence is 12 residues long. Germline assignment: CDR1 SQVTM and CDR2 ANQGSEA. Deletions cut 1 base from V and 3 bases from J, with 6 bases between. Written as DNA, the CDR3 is TGCAGCGTTGAAGGGACAGACTATGGCTACACCTTC. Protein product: CSVEGTDYGYTF.

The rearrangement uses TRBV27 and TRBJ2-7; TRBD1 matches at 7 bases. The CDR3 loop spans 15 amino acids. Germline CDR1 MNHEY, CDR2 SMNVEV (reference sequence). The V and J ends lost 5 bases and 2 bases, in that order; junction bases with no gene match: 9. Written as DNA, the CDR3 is TGTGCCAGCAGTGCCTCCACCGGGACAGCCTACGAGCAGTACTTC. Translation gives CASSASTGTAYEQYF.

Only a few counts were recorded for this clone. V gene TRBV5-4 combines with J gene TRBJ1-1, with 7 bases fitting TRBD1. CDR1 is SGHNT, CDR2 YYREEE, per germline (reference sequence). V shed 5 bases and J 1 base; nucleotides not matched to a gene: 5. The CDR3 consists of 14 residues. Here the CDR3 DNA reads TGTGCCAGCAGAATGACAGGGCCGAACACTGAAGCTTTCTTT. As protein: CASRMTGPNTEAFF.

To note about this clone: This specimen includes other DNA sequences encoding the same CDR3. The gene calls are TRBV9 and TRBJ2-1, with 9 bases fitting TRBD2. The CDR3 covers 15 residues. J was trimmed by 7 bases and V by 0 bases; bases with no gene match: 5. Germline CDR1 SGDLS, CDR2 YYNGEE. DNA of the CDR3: TGTGCCAGCAGCGTAGGACTAGCGGAGGTTAATGAGCAGTTCTTC. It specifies CASSVGLAEVNEQFF.

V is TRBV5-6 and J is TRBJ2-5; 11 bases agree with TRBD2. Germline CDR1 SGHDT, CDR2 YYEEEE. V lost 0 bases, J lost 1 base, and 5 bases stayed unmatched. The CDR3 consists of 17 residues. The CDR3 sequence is CASSLGLAGIVQETQYF. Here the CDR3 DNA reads TGTGCCAGCAGCTTGGGACTAGCGGGGATAGTCCAAGAGACCCAGTACTTC.

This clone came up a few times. The CDR3 reads CASRSYRGVNEQFF. Written as DNA, the CDR3 is TGTGCCAGCAGAAGCTACAGGGGGGTCAATGAGCAGTTCTTC. The chain carries TRBV7-6 and TRBJ2-1; 8 positions agree with TRBD1. CDR1 SGHVS and CDR2 FNYEAQ come from the germline V gene. V gave up 6 bases and J gave up 6 bases; unmatched junction bases: 7. CDR3 length: 14 amino acids.

The CDR3, as DNA: TGTGCCAGCAGTTTCGTCCCAGAGACCTACGAGCAGTACTTC. Translation gives CASSFVPETYEQYF. The rearrangement joins TRBV28 to TRBJ2-7; D gene unclear. The length of the CDR3 is 14 residues. Germline V gene sequence: CDR1 MDHEN, CDR2 SYDVKM. The ends were cut back, 3 bases at V and 2 bases at J, with 11 bases in the middle.

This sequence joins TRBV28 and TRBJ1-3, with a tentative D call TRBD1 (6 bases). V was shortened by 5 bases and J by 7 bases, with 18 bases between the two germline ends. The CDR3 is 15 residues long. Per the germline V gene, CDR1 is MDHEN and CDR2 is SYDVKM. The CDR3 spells CASSQHRASVNTIYF. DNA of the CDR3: TGTGCCAGCAGTCAGCACAGGGCTTCTGTGAACACCATATATTTT.

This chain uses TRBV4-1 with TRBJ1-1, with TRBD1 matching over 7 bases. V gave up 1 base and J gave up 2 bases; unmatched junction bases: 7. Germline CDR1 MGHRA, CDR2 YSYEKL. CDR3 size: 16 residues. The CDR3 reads CASSQGAGTENTEAFF. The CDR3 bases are TGCGCCAGCAGCCAAGGGGCGGGGACAGAAAACACTGAAGCTTTCTTT.

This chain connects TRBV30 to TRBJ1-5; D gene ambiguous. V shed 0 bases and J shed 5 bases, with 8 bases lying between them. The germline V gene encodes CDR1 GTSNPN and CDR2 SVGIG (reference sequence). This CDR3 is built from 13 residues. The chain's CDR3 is CAWSVGRDQPQHF. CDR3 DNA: TGTGCCTGGAGTGTGGGCCGAGATCAGCCCCAGCATTTT.

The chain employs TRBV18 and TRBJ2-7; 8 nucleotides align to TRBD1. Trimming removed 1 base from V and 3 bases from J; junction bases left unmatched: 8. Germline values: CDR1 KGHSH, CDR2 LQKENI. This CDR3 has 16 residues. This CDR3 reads CASSPRGQGIGYEQYF. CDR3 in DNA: TGTGCCAGCTCACCACGAGGACAGGGTATAGGCTACGAGCAGTACTTC.

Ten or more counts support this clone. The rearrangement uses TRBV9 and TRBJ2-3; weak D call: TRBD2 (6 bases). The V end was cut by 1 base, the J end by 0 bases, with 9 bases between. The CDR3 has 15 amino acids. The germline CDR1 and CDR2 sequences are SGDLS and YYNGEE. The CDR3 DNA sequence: TGTGCCAGCAGCGTAAGCGGGCTTAGCACAGATACGCAGTATTTT. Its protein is CASSVSGLSTDTQYF.